Listed below are T cell receptor beta chains from one sample, sequenced in a study of shared clonotypes between healthy human individuals. Generated by immunoSEQ multiplex PCR, the TCRdb table keeps only in-frame clones and is missing some. Among around 2,000,000 clones listed, 85% to 95% were seen once. The sample consisted of naive CD4+ T cells sorted from blood. These receptors were collected from a man aged 18 to 29 in good health. Both conserved end residues are part of each CDR3. The order of the fields is V gene, clone size, J gene, D gene, CDR3 protein, CDR3 DNA. A D gene is named only where the DNA matches it firmly. Not all rows give a size; the values are once, few, many and, for expanded clones, a class.

>TRBV6-1|.|TRBJ1-2|.
CASDREVGGYTF
TGTGCCAGCGACCGGGAGGTCGGTGGCTACACCTTC
>TRBV30|.|TRBJ2-5|TRBD2
CAWSVAQRDWQETQYF
TGTGCCTGGAGTGTAGCCCAGCGGGATTGGCAAGAGACCCAGTACTTC
>TRBV30|.|TRBJ1-1|.
CAWSNLLSTEAFF
TGTGCCTGGAGTAATCTCCTTTCGACTGAAGCTTTCTTT
>TRBV19|once|TRBJ2-7|TRBD1
CASSMGTGGTYEQYF
TGTGCCAGTAGTATGGGGACAGGGGGGACCTACGAGCAGTACTTC
>TRBV5-4|once|TRBJ2-3|TRBD2
CASSLARASGGLTDTQYF
TGTGCCAGCAGCTTGGCTCGGGCTAGCGGGGGACTCACAGATACGCAGTATTTT
>TRBV10-2|.|TRBJ2-5|.
CARGKGTQETQYF
TGCGCCAGGGGAAAAGGGACGCAAGAGACCCAGTACTTC
>TRBV7-2|.|TRBJ2-7|.
CASSLGGSRTSYEQYF
TGTGCCAGCAGCTTAGGAGGCTCTCGCACCTCCTACGAGCAGTACTTC
>TRBV27|.|TRBJ1-5|.
CASSLGVGVGQPQHF
TGTGCCAGCAGTTTAGGGGTAGGGGTAGGTCAGCCCCAGCATTTT
>TRBV5-4|.|TRBJ1-2|.
CASSGTSVLNYGYTF
TGTGCCAGCAGCGGAACATCAGTACTTAACTATGGCTACACCTTC
>TRBV29-1|.|TRBJ1-3|.
CSVAGLSGNTIYF
TGCAGCGTGGCAGGACTTTCTGGAAACACCATATATTTT
>TRBV5-6|.|TRBJ2-7|.
CASSFEGFEQYF
TGTGCCAGCAGCTTTGAGGGTTTCGAGCAGTACTTC
>TRBV2|.|TRBJ1-5|.
CASRMGRNSNQPQHF
TGTGCCAGCAGGATGGGACGGAATAGCAATCAGCCCCAGCATTTT
>TRBV6-1|.|TRBJ2-3|TRBD1
CASSRTGVSTDTQYF
TGTGCCAGCAGTCGGACAGGGGTTAGCACAGATACGCAGTATTTT
>TRBV6-5|.|TRBJ2-1|TRBD2
CASSPGGLGEFF
TGTGCCAGCAGTCCGGGGGGACTAGGGGAGTTCTTC
>TRBV15|.|TRBJ2-7|TRBD2
CATSAGGSSYEQYF
TGTGCCACCAGCGCGGGAGGTTCCTCCTACGAGCAGTACTTC
>TRBV2|few|TRBJ1-6|.
CASSTGSSYNSPLHF
TGTGCCAGCAGCACAGGGAGCTCCTATAATTCACCCCTCCACTTT
>TRBV5-4|.|TRBJ2-5|TRBD2
CASSLETSGQETQYF
TGTGCCAGCAGCTTGGAGACTAGCGGCCAAGAGACCCAGTACTTC
>TRBV4-1|.|TRBJ2-5|.
CASSPLGETQYF
TGCGCCAGCAGCCCCCTCGGGGAGACCCAGTACTTC
>TRBV7-2|once|TRBJ1-1|.
CASSLDRAVAEAFF
TGTGCCAGCAGCTTAGACAGGGCGGTCGCTGAAGCTTTCTTT
>TRBV2|.|TRBJ2-3|TRBD1
CASNRDRGGTITDTQYF
TGTGCCAGCAACCGTGACAGGGGAGGCACAATCACAGATACGCAGTATTTT
>TRBV7-9|.|TRBJ2-7|.
CASSSLLWGNRGEQYF
TGTGCCAGCAGCTCGCTTTTGTGGGGGAATCGTGGCGAGCAGTACTTC
>TRBV7-2|.|TRBJ1-6|.
CASSLVSLQNNSPLHF
TGTGCCAGCAGCTTAGTTTCGCTTCAAAATAATTCACCCCTCCACTTT
>TRBV7-9|.|TRBJ2-7|.
CASSLDGRNYEQYF
TGTGCCAGCAGCTTAGACGGCAGGAACTACGAGCAGTACTTC
>TRBV9|.|TRBJ2-5|.
CASSVDSPWETQYF
TGTGCCAGCAGCGTAGATTCCCCATGGGAGACCCAGTACTTC